These 13 T cell receptor beta chains came from one sample sequenced in a study of shared clonotypes between healthy human individuals. The repertoire was sequenced with immunoSEQ multiplex PCR; TCRdb's copy has only in-frame clones and lacks some. Counted here are roughly 1,100,000 clones, 60% to 80% occurring once; the ten biggest clones make up roughly 1.5%. Sequencing was performed on memory CD4+ T cells sorted from blood. The subset denotes: CD45RA-negative fraction. The source of these receptors is a man between 18 and 29 years old in good health.

The V gene is TRBV6-6, the J gene TRBJ2-7; 11 positions match TRBD1. This CDR3 is built from 12 residues. The germline CDR1 and CDR2 sequences are MNHNY and SVGAGI (reference sequence). Unmatched junction bases numbered 0, after V lost 2 bases and J lost 9 bases. The CDR3 DNA is TGTGCCAGCAGTTACGGGACAGGGGGGCAGTACTTC. Its protein product is CASSYGTGGQYF.

V usage is TRBV18 and J usage is TRBJ1-1; 7 bases line up with TRBD1. The CDR3 totals 16 residues. Germline values: CDR1 KGHSH, CDR2 LQKENI. The junction had 5 bases not matched to a gene; V was cut back by 0 bases and J by 1 base. CDR3 sequence reads: CASSPPVQGGNTEAFF. Written as DNA, the CDR3 is TGTGCCAGCTCACCACCTGTTCAGGGGGGGAACACTGAAGCTTTCTTT. The variable domain in full, completed from reference TRBV18 and TRBJ1-1, reads NAGVMQNPRHLVRRRGQEARLRCSPMKGHSHVYWYRQLPEEGLKFMVYLQKENIIDESGMPKERFSAEFPKEGPSILRIQQVVRGDSAAYFCASSPPVQGGNTEAFFGQGTRLTVV.

The rearrangement joins TRBV19 to TRBJ1-2, with a possible D match to TRBD1 (5 bases). Germline lookup yields CDR1 LNHDA and CDR2 SQIVND (reference sequence). CDR3 length: 15 residues. V was clipped by 6 bases and J by 4 bases, with 18 bases between them. CDR3 nucleotides: TGTGCCAGTAGCCCTCAGACAGTTTACTTCTATGGCTACACCTTC. Translated: CASSPQTVYFYGYTF. Filled out from reference TRBV19 and TRBJ1-2, the complete variable domain reads DGGITQSPKYLFRKEGQNVTLSCEQNLNHDAMYWYRQDPGQGLRLIYYSQIVNDFQKGDIAEGYSVSREKKESFPLTVTSAQKNPTAFYLCASSPQTVYFYGYTFGSGTRLTVV.

This chain joins TRBV7-3 and TRBJ2-7; 9 bases match TRBD1. Germline values: CDR1 SGHTA, CDR2 FQGTGA. V was clipped by 3 bases and J by 5 bases; unmatched bases: 8. This CDR3 contains 15 residues. CDR3 sequence: CASSFLPGQGHEQYF. In DNA, the CDR3 is TGTGCCAGCAGCTTTCTCCCGGGACAGGGCCACGAGCAGTACTTC. Looking up the rest from reference TRBV7-3 and TRBJ2-7 gives the full variable domain: GAGVSQTPSNKVTEKGKYVELRCDPISGHTALYWYRQSLGQGPEFLIYFQGTGAADDSGLPNDRFFAVRPEGSVSTLKIQRTERGDSAVYLCASSFLPGQGHEQYFGPGTRLTVT.

The chain joins TRBV5-1 to TRBJ2-7; TRBD1 aligns across 10 bases. Germline V gene lookup returns CDR1 SGHRS and CDR2 YFSETQ. Germline trimming cut 3 bases from V and 5 bases from J; bases unmatched to any gene: 5. This CDR3 contains 14 residues. The CDR3 DNA reads as TGCGCCAGCAGCTACACCGGGACAGGGGACGAGCAGTACTTC. Protein product: CASSYTGTGDEQYF.

The chain carries TRBV7-9 and TRBJ2-2; 7 bases are shared with TRBD1. Germline CDR1 SEHNR, CDR2 FQNEAQ (reference sequence). The V and J ends lost 4 bases and 7 bases, in that order; junction bases with no gene match: 12. CDR3 length equals 16 residues. As DNA, the CDR3 is TGTGCCAGCAGCTCACAGGGGAGTATAGGGCACGGGGAGCTGTTTTTT. Amino acid sequence: CASSSQGSIGHGELFF. Full variable domain (remainder filled in from reference TRBV7-9 and TRBJ2-2): DTGVSQNPRHKITKRGQNVTFRCDPISEHNRLYWYRQTLGQGPEFLTYFQNEAQLEKSRLLSDRFSAERPKGSFSTLEIQRTEQGDSAMYLCASSSQGSIGHGELFFGEGSRLTVL.

The CDR3 sequence: CASSYRTGELFF. The CDR3 coding sequence is TGTGCCAGCAGTTACCGGACCGGGGAGCTGTTTTTT. The V and J genes are TRBV6-5 and TRBJ2-2; D is undetermined. The germline CDR1 and CDR2 sequences are MNHEY and SVGAGI. This CDR3 contains 12 residues. V shed 2 bases and J shed 5 bases, with 3 bases lying between them.

The chain couples TRBV30 to TRBJ2-1, with a tentative D call TRBD2 (5 bases). V was cut by 2 bases and J by 10 bases, with 18 bases left in between. CDR1 and CDR2 from the germline V gene are GTSNPN and SVGIG (reference sequence). The CDR3 contains 14 residues. In nucleotides, the CDR3 is TGTGCCTGGAGTCAGGCCTTTGGACTGTCAGAGCAGTTCTTC. It is translated as CAWSQAFGLSEQFF.

The chain is built from TRBV6-1 and TRBJ1-3; TRBD1 agrees at 9 bases. The germline V gene encodes CDR1 MNHNS and CDR2 SASEGT. The CDR3 runs to 14 residues. The V segment lost 4 bases and the J segment 7 bases; nucleotides outside the gene matches: 5. CDR3 residues: CASSGTGEGNTIYF. In DNA, the CDR3 is TGTGCCAGCAGTGGGACAGGGGAAGGGAACACCATATATTTT.

The genes are TRBV5-5 and TRBJ1-5; D is perhaps TRBD1 (5 bases). Germline values: CDR1 SGHKS, CDR2 YYEKEE (reference sequence). Trimming removed 0 bases from V and 0 bases from J, with 7 bases in between. The CDR3 length is 15 residues. The CDR3 sequence: CASSLGQHSNQPQHF. In DNA form, the CDR3 reads TGTGCCAGCAGCTTGGGACAGCATAGCAATCAGCCCCAGCATTTT.

This clone was seen more than once but under ten times. This chain joins TRBV18 and TRBJ1-5, with 7 bases that match TRBD1. J lost 7 bases, V lost 0 bases, and 12 bases had no gene match. This CDR3 comprises 17 residues. Germline V gene data show CDR1 as KGHSH and CDR2 as LQKENI. The CDR3 DNA reads TGTGCCAGCTCACCACCGGGAGCCCCAGGGGGTAAGCAGCCCCAGCATTTT. Translating gives CASSPPGAPGGKQPQHF.

This chain links TRBV11-2 with TRBJ2-1; 10 nucleotides line up with TRBD2. V shed 7 bases and J 4 bases; nucleotides not matched to a gene: 4. The germline V gene encodes CDR1 SGHAT and CDR2 FQNNGV. The CDR3 is 14 residues long. CDR3 in DNA: TGTGCCAGCACCACTAGCGGGGCTTACAATGAGCAGTTCTTC. It codes for CASTTSGAYNEQFF.

This clone was counted between two and nine times. Other nucleotide sequences from this sample produce the same CDR3. J is TRBJ2-2 and V is TRBV9, with 7 bases lining up with TRBD2. V was pared by 0 bases and J by 5 bases, with 4 bases of the junction left unmatched. The CDR3 extends over 15 amino acids. Looked up from germline, CDR1 is SGDLS and CDR2 is YYNGEE. The CDR3 region is CASSVAGGGTGELFF. CDR3 coding DNA: TGTGCCAGCAGCGTAGCGGGAGGTGGAACCGGGGAGCTGTTTTTT.